These 4 T cell receptor beta chains came from one sample sequenced in a study of pediatric ulcerative colitis. Rectal tissue came from one to two pinch biopsies taken at colonoscopy. Only in-frame clones appear in the TCRdb table, and some are missing; sequencing was by immunoSEQ multiplex PCR. Among tens of thousands of clones listed, around 73% were seen once. The source material was gut tissue. The receptor set was obtained from a boy aged 10-17 years with moderate ulcerative colitis.

The CDR3 is CASSVGWNQPQHF. CDR3 DNA sequence: TGTGCCAGCAGCGTAGGGTGGAATCAGCCCCAGCATTTT. J is TRBJ1-5 and V is TRBV5-8; D is uncertain. V lost 4 bases and J lost 4, with 9 bases in between. Germline CDR1 reads SGHTS; CDR2 reads YDEGEE. This CDR3 is 13 amino acids long.

The chain carries TRBV23-1 and TRBJ2-7; 9 bases are a match to TRBD2. TRBV23-1 is treated as an ORF (open reading frame) with a function not yet certain. Unmatched junction bases numbered 29, after V lost 6 bases and J lost 5 bases. The CDR3 has 21 residues. The CDR3 bases are TGCGCCAGCAGCGTACGTGGGTCCCGGACGTTCCCCCGGACTAGCGACCACGAGCAGTACTTC. This gives the protein CASSVRGSRTFPRTSDHEQYF.

The chain carries TRBV4-1 and TRBJ1-5, with 9 bases matching TRBD1. The CDR3 runs 19 residues. The V and J ends lost 3 bases and 0 bases, in that order; junction bases with no gene match: 12. Germline assignment: CDR1 MGHRA and CDR2 YSYEKL. Here the CDR3 DNA reads TGCGCCAGCAGCCACCCCGGGACAGGGCCGTCTTTTAGCAATCAGCCCCAGCATTTT. Translation: CASSHPGTGPSFSNQPQHF.

This clone showed up just a few times. V is TRBV10-2 and J is TRBJ2-7, with D perhaps matching TRBD1 (6 bases). The CDR3 totals 14 residues. Germline CDR1 WSHSY, CDR2 SAAADI. Trimming removed 6 bases from V and 2 bases from J, with 14 bases in between. CDR3 sequence (DNA): TGCGCCAGCAGCCCTGCACAGGGAACCTACGAGCAGTACTTC. Translation gives CASSPAQGTYEQYF.